A single sample is the source of the 22 T cell receptor beta chains below, sequenced in a study of monozygotic twins with inflammatory bowel disease. TCRdb reprocessed the 5' RACE reads; each CDR3 protein has one entry and no DNA is given. This sample's table reports about 110,000 distinct CDR3 sequences. Sequenced material: blood. These receptors were obtained from a human donor with ulcerative colitis or Crohn's disease, or a healthy co-twin of an affected twin (not recorded which).

This chain uses TRBV19 with TRBJ2-5. From germline, CDR1 is LNHDA and CDR2 SQIVND (reference sequence). This CDR3 contains 13 residues. The CDR3 sequence: CASSILDRETQYF.

CDR3 region: CSARDDRGGRRTGELFF. The chain links TRBV20-1 to TRBJ2-2; checking the TCRdb D call of TRBD1 is not possible without DNA. From germline, CDR1 is DFQATT and CDR2 SNEGSKA (reference sequence). The CDR3 totals 17 residues.

The CDR3 reads CASSSGQANQPQHF. The chain carries TRBV27 and TRBJ1-5; checking the TCRdb D call of TRBD1 is not possible without DNA. This CDR3 is 14 amino acids long. The germline V gene encodes CDR1 MNHEY and CDR2 SMNVEV (reference sequence).

The chain is built from TRBV5-6 and TRBJ1-2; the TCRdb call, TRBD1, lacks DNA for checking. This CDR3 is built from 14 residues. Germline V gene lookup returns CDR1 SGHDT and CDR2 YYEEEE. The CDR3: CASSFRDSNYGYTF.

The gene calls are TRBV7-2 and TRBJ1-2; TCRdb lists TRBD1, though no DNA is available to test this call. Germline CDR1 is SGHTA and CDR2 is FQGNSA. The CDR3 is 11 amino acids. The CDR3 is CASSLRAALPF.

The chain uses TRBV27 and TRBJ1-1. Per the germline V gene, CDR1 is MNHEY and CDR2 is SMNVEV (reference sequence). This CDR3 region has 12 residues. CDR3 in amino acids: CASSQHGTQAFF.

The V gene is TRBV12-3 or TRBV12-4, the J gene TRBJ1-5; absent DNA, TCRdb's TRBD1 call cannot be checked. CDR3 size: 14 residues. CDR3 protein: CASSPDRGNQPQHF.

V is TRBV27 and J is TRBJ2-7; no DNA is available, so the TRBD1 call from TCRdb remains unchecked. This CDR3 spans 16 amino acids. Germline CDR1 MNHEY, CDR2 SMNVEV (reference sequence). The CDR3 protein is CASSTIGTGLSYEQYF.

CDR3 loop: CASSSLTTTGRTKAFF. The chain combines TRBV5-5 with TRBJ1-1. The CDR3 has 16 residues. Looked up from germline, CDR1 is SGHKS and CDR2 is YYEKEE (reference sequence).

The chain recombines TRBV28 with TRBJ1-5; TCRdb's D call, TRBD1, is unchecked because there is no DNA. The CDR3 is made up of 16 amino acids. CDR1 is MDHEN, CDR2 SYDVKM, per germline. The CDR3 sequence: CASTLRTGGTGQPQHF. Filled out from reference TRBV28 and TRBJ1-5, the complete variable domain reads DVKVTQSSRYLVKRTGEKVFLECVQDMDHENMFWYRQDPGLGLRLIYFSYDVKMKEKGDIPEGYSVSREKKERFSLILESASTNQTSMYLCASTLRTGGTGQPQHFGDGTRLSIL.

The V call is TRBV12-3 or TRBV12-4, the J call TRBJ2-3. The CDR3 length is 14 residues. The CDR3 reads CASQRPPNTDTQYF.

This chain links TRBV7-9 with TRBJ2-1; there is no DNA to check the TCRdb D call of TRBD1. The germline V gene encodes CDR1 SEHNR and CDR2 FQNEAQ (reference sequence). The length of the CDR3 is 16 residues. CDR3 loop: CASSSYGTPANNEQFF. The variable domain in full, completed from reference TRBV7-9 and TRBJ2-1, reads DTGVSQNPRHKITKRGQNVTFRCDPISEHNRLYWYRQTLGQGPEFLTYFQNEAQLEKSRLLSDRFSAERPKGSFSTLEIQRTEQGDSAMYLCASSSYGTPANNEQFFGPGTRLTVL.

The chain has TRBV9 and TRBJ2-6; there is no DNA to check the TCRdb D call of TRBD1. The CDR3 loop spans 16 amino acids. Germline CDR1 and CDR2: SGDLS and YYNGEE. The CDR3 reads CASNQGPSSGANVLTF.

The chain has TRBV7-9 and TRBJ2-5; TCRdb reports TRBD1, a call that lacks DNA to check it against. This CDR3 comprises 15 residues. The germline V gene has CDR1 SEHNR and CDR2 FQNEAQ (reference sequence). CDR3 sequence: CASSSRQGNQETQYF.

The J gene is TRBJ1-6, the V gene TRBV14; TCRdb reports TRBD1, a call that lacks DNA to check it against. The CDR3 extends over 15 amino acids. CDR1 is SGHDN and CDR2 is FVKESK in the germline V gene. The CDR3 protein is CASSQITGGNSPLHF.

The chain employs TRBV25-1 and TRBJ2-7. This CDR3 is 12 amino acids long. The germline gives CDR1 MGHDK, CDR2 SYGVNS. The CDR3 sequence is CASSEGFWVQYF.

This rearrangement joins TRBV7-9 to TRBJ2-3. Per the germline V gene, CDR1 is SEHNR and CDR2 is FQNEAQ (reference sequence). CDR3 length equals 16 residues. CDR3 amino acids: CASSLVLATSTDTQYF.

The V and J genes are TRBV5-4 and TRBJ1-2. CDR3 length equals 13 residues. CDR1 and CDR2 from the germline V gene are SGHNT and YYREEE (reference sequence). The CDR3 reads CASSMTENYGYTF.

The rearrangement links TRBV12-3 or TRBV12-4 to TRBJ1-6; TCRdb designates TRBD1, a call that cannot be tested without DNA. This CDR3 has 14 amino acids. This CDR3 is CASRREGGRSPLHF.

This chain links TRBV7-3 with TRBJ2-3; TCRdb designates TRBD1, a call that cannot be tested without DNA. This CDR3 is built from 15 residues. CDR1 and CDR2 (germline): SGHTA, FQGTGA. The CDR3 loop is CASSLTGQDTDTQYF.

J is TRBJ2-3 and V is TRBV24-1; TCRdb's D gene call, TRBD2, goes unchecked for lack of DNA. Germline V gene data show CDR1 as KGHDR and CDR2 as SFDVKD. This CDR3 is 14 amino acids long. The CDR3 loop is CATSDRVGGDTQYF.

This sequence joins TRBV13 and TRBJ2-7; TCRdb returns TRBD1, unconfirmable since there is no DNA. The CDR3 has 14 residues. Germline CDR1 PRHDT, CDR2 FYEKMQ (reference sequence). The CDR3 reads CASSLQDTPYEQYF.